This T cell receptor beta chain emerged from a study of T cell responses to AZD1222 COVID-19 vaccine. Using immunoSEQ multiplex PCR, the repertoire was profiled, and TCRdb retains in-frame clones only, with some absent. The table has about 150,000 clones, about nine tenths seen once. Germline CDR1 is MDHEN and CDR2 is SYDVKM. Trimming pared 4 bases from V and 3 bases from J, leaving 27 bases between. The CDR3 length is 19 residues. The receptor was isolated from an adult in good health. The source was peripheral blood, collected on day 0 of MenACWY control vaccination. The chain combines TRBV28 with TRBJ1-1; tentative D call: TRBD1 (5 bases). The CDR3 nucleotides read TGTGCCAGCAGTTCTACCCCCGGGACCTCAGAAGAAGGGTACACTGAAGCTTTCTTT. This codes for CASSSTPGTSEEGYTEAFF.